This record concerns one TCR beta chain sequence. This clonotype was counted ten times or more. Its antigen is unknown. The sample holds no much larger clone one base away, and base qualities are not on file. This sample stems from a study of early T cells in non-severe SARS-CoV-2 infection (dated by TCRdb to the early 2020s). Background on the whole study: Because TCR sequencing was done on bulk RNA from unsorted whole blood, the alpha and beta chains could not be paired.

Results the study describes overall, beyond this receptor: Matching against VDJdb was skewed toward anti-spike CD8 responses, likely underestimated virus-specific expansions, and missed private and CD4 specificities.

Receptor libraries were prepared by 5' RACE. The instrument was a NextSeq 500. The TCR library protocol attached unique molecular identifiers to individual cDNA molecules to correct for sequencing error and PCR bias. Both TCR alpha and beta chains were sequenced, and tight co-correlation was observed between alpha and beta sequence abundances in each sample. As for the original processing: Decombinator V4 was used to annotate the V gene, J gene and CDR3 of the TCR sequences. Expanded TCRs were defined as changing significantly between any two time points under a Poisson model with p below 0.0001. TCR abundances were normalised to the total number of TCRs sequenced in each sample and reported as counts per million. MAIT TCRs were defined by TRAV1-2 paired with TRAJ12, TRAJ20 or TRAJ33, and iNKT TCRs by TRAV10 paired with TRAJ18. VDJdb, accessed 1 November 2021, was searched for CMV, EBV and SARS-CoV-2 annotated TCRs, with TCRs annotated for multiple antigens excluded. TCRdb itself trimmed the public reads at Q25 with fastp, ran MiXCR and retained productive beta chains. Identical CDR3 protein sequences are pooled into one entry, listed with their most common genes and DNA. These V and J calls rely on TCRdb rather than the paper's analysis. A total of 26,000 or so distinct CDR3 sequences appear in this sample, approximately 5.1% of them only once. The ten largest clones represent under 5% of the sample.

The CDR3 spans 12 residues, from the cysteine through the phenylalanine. Only CDR3 DNA is held: 36 bases, read in frame from base 1. The V and J ends are trimmed by 5 bases and 4 bases, leaving 6 bases between them. CDR1 and CDR2 are read off the germline V gene as SNHLY and FYNNEI. This was a case-control study nested in a cohort of healthcare workers in London, UK, who had nasopharyngeal swab PCR tests and blood samples taken every week. Between 23 and 31 March 2020, the week of the UK lockdown, healthcare workers were enrolled and then followed up weekly for as long as 16 weeks. Sequenced input: whole blood. The rearranged segments are TRBV2 and TRBJ1-5; the D gene identity is not certain. The source of this sequence is an adult who was a healthcare worker with PCR-confirmed SARS-CoV-2 infection or an uninfected control (not recorded which). CDR3 sequence: CASSPGNQPQHF. The DNA sequence is given as TGTGCCAGCAGTCCCGGGAATCAGCCCCAGCATTTT. Here the CDR3 is joined to the reference TRBV2 and TRBJ1-5 genes, and the full variable domain is: EPEVTQTPSHQVTQMGQEVILRCVPISNHLYFYWYRQILGQKVEFLVSFYNNEISEKSEIFDDQFSVERPDGSNFTLKIRSTKLEDSAMYFCASSPGNQPQHFGDGTRLSIL.